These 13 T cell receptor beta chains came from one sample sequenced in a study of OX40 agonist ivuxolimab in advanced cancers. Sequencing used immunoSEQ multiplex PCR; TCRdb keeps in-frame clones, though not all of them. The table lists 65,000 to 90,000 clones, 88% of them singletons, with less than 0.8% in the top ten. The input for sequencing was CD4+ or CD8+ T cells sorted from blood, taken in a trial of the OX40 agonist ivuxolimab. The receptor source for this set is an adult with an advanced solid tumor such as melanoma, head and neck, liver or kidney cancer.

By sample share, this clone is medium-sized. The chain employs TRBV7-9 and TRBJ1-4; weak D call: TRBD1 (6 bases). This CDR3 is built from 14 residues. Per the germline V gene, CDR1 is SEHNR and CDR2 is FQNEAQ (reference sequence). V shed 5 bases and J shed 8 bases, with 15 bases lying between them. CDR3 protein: CASSRGGSAEKLFF. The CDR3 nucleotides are TGTGCCAGCAGCCGGGGGGGCTCCGCGGAAAAACTGTTTTTT.

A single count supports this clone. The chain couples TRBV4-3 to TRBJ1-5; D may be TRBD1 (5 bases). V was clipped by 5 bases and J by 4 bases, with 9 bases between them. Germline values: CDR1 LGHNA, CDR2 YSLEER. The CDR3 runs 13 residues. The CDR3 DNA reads TGCGCCAGCAGCTTTGACAGTAATCAGCCCCAGCATTTT. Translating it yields CASSFDSNQPQHF.

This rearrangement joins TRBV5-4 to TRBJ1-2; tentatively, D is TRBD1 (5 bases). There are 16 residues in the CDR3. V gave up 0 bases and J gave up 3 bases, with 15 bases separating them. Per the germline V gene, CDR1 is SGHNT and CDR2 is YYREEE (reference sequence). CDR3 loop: CASSLGSGGVDYGYTF. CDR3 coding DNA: TGTGCCAGCAGCTTGGGGTCCGGGGGGGTAGACTATGGCTACACCTTC.

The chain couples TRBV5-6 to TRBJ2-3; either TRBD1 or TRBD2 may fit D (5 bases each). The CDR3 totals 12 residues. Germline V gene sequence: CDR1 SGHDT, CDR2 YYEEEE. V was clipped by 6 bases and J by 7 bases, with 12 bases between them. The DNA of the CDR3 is TGTGCCAGCAACCTCGAGGGGCATACGCAGTATTTT. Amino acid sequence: CASNLEGHTQYF.

CDR3 protein: CASSYGRGARETQYF. The CDR3 region has the DNA TGTGCCAGCAGTTACGGGCGGGGGGCGCGGGAGACCCAGTACTTC. The rearrangement links TRBV6-5 to TRBJ2-5; 8 bases agree with TRBD2. Germline V gene sequence: CDR1 MNHEY, CDR2 SVGAGI. V shed 2 bases and J 5 bases; nucleotides not matched to a gene: 7. The CDR3 length is 15 residues.

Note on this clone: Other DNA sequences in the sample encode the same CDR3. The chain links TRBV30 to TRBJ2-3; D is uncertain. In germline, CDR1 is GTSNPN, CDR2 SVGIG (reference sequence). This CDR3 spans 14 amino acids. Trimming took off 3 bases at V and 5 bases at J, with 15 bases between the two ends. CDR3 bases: TGTGCCTGGAGGAAGGCTAGTGTACGAGATACGCAGTATTTT. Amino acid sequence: CAWRKASVRDTQYF.

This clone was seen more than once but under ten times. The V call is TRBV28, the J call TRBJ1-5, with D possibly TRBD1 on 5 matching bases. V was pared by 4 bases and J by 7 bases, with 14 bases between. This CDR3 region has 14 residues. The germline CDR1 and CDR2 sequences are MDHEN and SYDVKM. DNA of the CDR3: TGTGCCAGCAGTTCCCCGGGACTCCGCCAGCCCCAGCATTTT. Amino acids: CASSSPGLRQPQHF.

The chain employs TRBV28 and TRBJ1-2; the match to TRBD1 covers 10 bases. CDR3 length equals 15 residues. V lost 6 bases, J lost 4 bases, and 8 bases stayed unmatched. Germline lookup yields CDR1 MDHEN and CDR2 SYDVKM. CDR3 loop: CASRWLGQGSYGYTF. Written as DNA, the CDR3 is TGTGCCAGCAGGTGGTTGGGACAGGGGAGCTATGGCTACACCTTC.

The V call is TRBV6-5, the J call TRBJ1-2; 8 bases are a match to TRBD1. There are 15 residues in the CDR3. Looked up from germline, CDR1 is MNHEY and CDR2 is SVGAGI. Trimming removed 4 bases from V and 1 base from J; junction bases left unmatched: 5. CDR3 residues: CASSWDRWDNYGYTF. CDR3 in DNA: TGTGCCAGCAGTTGGGACAGGTGGGATAACTATGGCTACACCTTC.

The CDR3 DNA is TGTGCCAGCAGTACGATTGGCAATCAGCCCCAGCATTTT. Amino acid sequence: CASSTIGNQPQHF. V usage is TRBV27 and J usage is TRBJ1-5, with D unclear. Germline V gene data show CDR1 as MNHEY and CDR2 as SMNVEV (reference sequence). V was trimmed by 5 bases and J by 2 bases, leaving 7 bases between them. CDR3 length: 13 residues.

CDR3 in DNA: TGCGCCAGCAGTCGGGACGGTTCCTACGAGCAGTACTTC. Residues: CASSRDGSYEQYF. The chain joins TRBV5-1 to TRBJ2-7; D is possibly TRBD1 or TRBD2 (5 bases each). Germline CDR1 SGHRS, CDR2 YFSETQ. The germline V and J ends were trimmed by 5 bases and 1 base, with 10 bases remaining between them. The CDR3 sequence is 13 residues long.

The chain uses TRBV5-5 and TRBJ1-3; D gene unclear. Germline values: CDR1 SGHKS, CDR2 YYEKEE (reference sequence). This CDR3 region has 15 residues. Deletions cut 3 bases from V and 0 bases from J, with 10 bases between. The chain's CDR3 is CASSSHTTSGNTIYF. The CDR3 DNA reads TGTGCCAGCAGCTCACATACCACCTCTGGAAACACCATATATTTT.

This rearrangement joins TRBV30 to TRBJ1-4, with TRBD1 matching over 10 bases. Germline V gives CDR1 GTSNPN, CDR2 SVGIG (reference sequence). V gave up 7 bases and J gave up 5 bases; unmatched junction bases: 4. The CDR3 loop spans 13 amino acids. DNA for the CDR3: TGTGCCTCACCGGGACAGGGGAATGAAAAACTGTTTTTT. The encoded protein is CASPGQGNEKLFF.